This paragraph reports one TCR beta chain. Its antigen remains unknown. Just one base apart from a much larger clone, this may be a read error. These data are taken from a study of post-analysis software for immune sequencing data. General observations from the study: Among multiple sclerosis patients, normalized Chao1 diversity was significantly below that of controls.

cDNA libraries of TCR beta carried unique molecular identifiers. One entry per CDR3 protein, called by TCRdb with MiXCR from the PCR reads. The sample lists about 180,000 distinct CDR3 sequences, approximately 30% seen once, with about 1.6% in the top ten. The sequenced sample was blood. The clonotype originates from a girl aged 10 to 17 with multiple sclerosis.

The CDR3 spells CASSYGQGGGCTF. CDR3 sequence (DNA): TGTGCCAGCAGCTACGGACAGGGCGGGGGCTGCACCTTC. The chain employs TRBV5-5 and TRBJ1-2; 8 positions match TRBD1. The CDR3 covers 13 residues. Germline V CDR1 and CDR2: SGHKS, YYEKEE (reference sequence). The variable domain in full, completed from reference TRBV5-5 and TRBJ1-2, reads DAGVTQSPTHLIKTRGQQVTLRCSPISGHKSVSWYQQVLGQGPQFIFQYYEKEERGRGNFPDRFSARQFPNYSSELNVNALLLGDSALYLCASSYGQGGGCTFGSGTRLTVV.